The rows below give T cell receptor beta chains drawn from one sample of a study of beta chain features in type 1 diabetes. The data were produced by immunoSEQ multiplex PCR, yet TCRdb's version contains in-frame clones alone and is incomplete. This table holds under 450,000 clones, roughly 15% found once. Sequencing was carried out using naive CD4+ T cells from blood. The receptors were sampled from a woman in her late teens or twenties in good health. The CDR3 runs from the conserved cysteine through the conserved F or W. A D gene is named only where the DNA matches it firmly. Size tells how often a clone was seen (once, few, many) or the class of an expanded clone, and some rows leave it out.

v_call	j_call	d_call	clone_size	cdr3_nt	cdr3_aa
TRBV10-3	TRBJ1-5	TRBD1	NA	TGTGCCCTCCGGACAGGGGTTGGTCAGCCCCAGCATTTT	CALRTGVGQPQHF
TRBV29-1	TRBJ2-1	TRBD1	NA	TGCAGCGCGATCGCTTCAACAGGGGGCGATGAGCAGTTCTTC	CSAIASTGGDEQFF
TRBV5-1	TRBJ2-1	TRBD2	few	TGCGCCAGCAGCTTGGCTCTAGCGGGAGAGAATGAGCAGTTCTTC	CASSLALAGENEQFF
TRBV7-8	TRBJ2-7	NA	few	TGTGCCAGCAGCCTCGTCTACGAGCAGTACTTC	CASSLVYEQYF
TRBV5-1	TRBJ2-1	NA	few	TGCGCCAGCAGCTTGGACCTACAGGGCGGTGGTGAGCAGTTCTTC	CASSLDLQGGGEQFF
TRBV28	TRBJ1-1	NA	few	TGTGCCAGCAGCAGGACAGCGAACACTGAAGCTTTCTTT	CASSRTANTEAFF
TRBV7-9	TRBJ2-3	TRBD1	few	TGTGCCAGCAGCCTGGACAGGGGAGTATCAGATACGCAGTATTTT	CASSLDRGVSDTQYF
TRBV28	TRBJ2-7	NA	few	TGTGCCAGCAGTTTACCCCACTACGAGCAGTACTTC	CASSLPHYEQYF
TRBV28	TRBJ2-2	TRBD1	NA	TGTGCCTCAACTGGACAGGCGGGGCTGTTTTTT	CASTGQAGLFF
TRBV7-8	TRBJ2-7	NA	NA	TGTGCCAGCAGCTTAAGGCAACAGGGCGGCGAGCAGTACTTC	CASSLRQQGGEQYF
TRBV28	TRBJ1-5	TRBD1	NA	TGTGCCAGCAGTCTTGGGACAGGGGGCAGGGATCAGCCCCAGCATTTT	CASSLGTGGRDQPQHF
TRBV28	TRBJ2-1	TRBD2	NA	TGTGCCAGCAGTTTTACGGGAGATATAGCGGGCTCCTACAATGAGCAGTTCTTC	CASSFTGDIAGSYNEQFF
TRBV5-1	TRBJ2-1	TRBD1	NA	TGCGCCAGCAGCTATGGGACAGTGAACAATGAGCAGTTCTTC	CASSYGTVNNEQFF
TRBV7-2	TRBJ2-7	NA	NA	TGTGCCAGCAGCTTAGTGCCCCGCGTCGGGTACGAGCAGTACTTC	CASSLVPRVGYEQYF
TRBV15	TRBJ2-7	TRBD2	few	TGTGCCACCAGCCTACCGGGACTAGGGTCGAGAGAGCAGTACTTC	CATSLPGLGSREQYF
TRBV5-4	TRBJ2-1	NA	few	TGTGCCAGCAGCATAATCCCTAAACCTTACAATGAGCAGTTCTTC	CASSIIPKPYNEQFF
TRBV28	TRBJ2-7	TRBD1	NA	TGTGCCAGCAGTCCTCAGACAGGGCACGAGCAGTACTTC	CASSPQTGHEQYF
TRBV30	TRBJ2-2	NA	NA	TGTGCCTGGATACGGGGGTTTAGGTTCGGTAGCGGGGAGCTGTTTTTT	CAWIRGFRFGSGELFF
TRBV28	TRBJ2-7	NA	few	TGTGCCAGCAGTTCCAAATCCTACGAGCAGTACTTC	CASSSKSYEQYF
TRBV18	TRBJ1-1	TRBD1	NA	TGTGCCACCACACAGGGGCAAAACACTGAAGCTTTCTTT	CATTQGQNTEAFF
TRBV18	TRBJ1-1	TRBD1	few	TGTGCCAGCTCACCGAGGGACAGGGTTGACACTGAAGCTTTCTTT	CASSPRDRVDTEAFF
TRBV28	TRBJ2-7	NA	few	TGTGCCAGCAGTTTACAGGGGCTTACCTACGAGCAGTACTTC	CASSLQGLTYEQYF
TRBV6-5	TRBJ2-7	TRBD2	NA	TGTGCCAGCAACGGACTAGCGGCATACGAGCAGTACTTC	CASNGLAAYEQYF
TRBV7-6	TRBJ2-7	NA	NA	TGTGCCAGCAGCTTTGGTGGAGACTCCTACGAGCAGTACTTC	CASSFGGDSYEQYF